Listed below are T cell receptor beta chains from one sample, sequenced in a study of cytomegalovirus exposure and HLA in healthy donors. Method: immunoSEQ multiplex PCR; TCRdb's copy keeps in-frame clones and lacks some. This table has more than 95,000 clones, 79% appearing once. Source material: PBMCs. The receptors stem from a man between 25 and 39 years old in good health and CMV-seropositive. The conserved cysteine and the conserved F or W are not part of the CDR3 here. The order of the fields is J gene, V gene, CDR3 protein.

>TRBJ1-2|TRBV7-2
ASSLDRGNYGYT
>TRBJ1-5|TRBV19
ASSIGANQPQH
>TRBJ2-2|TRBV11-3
ASSLVGGNTGELF
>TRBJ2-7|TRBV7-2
ASSLRRESEQY
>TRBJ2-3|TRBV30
ACSGGARRTDTQY
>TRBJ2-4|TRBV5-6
ASSLLARGATKNSQY
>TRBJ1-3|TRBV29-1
SADRGLGGNTIY
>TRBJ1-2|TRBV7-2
ASSLGGFDGYT
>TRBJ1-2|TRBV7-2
ASSFRGVDGYT
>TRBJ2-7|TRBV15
ATSRDRAGEIEQY
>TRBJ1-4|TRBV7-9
ASSAITGGGEKLF
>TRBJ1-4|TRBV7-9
ASSQTGVGEKLF
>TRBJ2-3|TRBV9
ASSVSGGADTQY
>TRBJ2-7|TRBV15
ATSRGNAESYEQY
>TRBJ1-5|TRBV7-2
ASSRDREQPQH
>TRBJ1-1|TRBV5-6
ASSMGPGDTEAF
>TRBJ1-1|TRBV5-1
ASSTRQGAISRAF
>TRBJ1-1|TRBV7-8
ASSLQGEAF
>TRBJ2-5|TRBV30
AVASSFRETQY
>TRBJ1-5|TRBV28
ASSLSAGDNQPQH
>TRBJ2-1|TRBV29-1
SVERGQAYNEQF
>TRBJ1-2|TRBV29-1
SVWEYGYT
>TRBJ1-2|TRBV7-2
ASSPMTGGIGYGYT
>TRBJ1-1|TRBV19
ASSAAANTEAF
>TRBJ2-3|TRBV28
AGSINSPTDTQY
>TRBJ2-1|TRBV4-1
ASSQTLTGNHEQF
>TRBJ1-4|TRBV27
ASSLTLGTGHEKLF
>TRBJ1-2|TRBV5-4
ASSLAGIPVYGYT
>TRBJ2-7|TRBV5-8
ASSLRGGRFNEQY
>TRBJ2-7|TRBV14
ASSRQSYRAPGVHEQY
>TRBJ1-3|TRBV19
ASSSQASGNTIY
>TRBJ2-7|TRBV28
ASSAPGQDDYEQY
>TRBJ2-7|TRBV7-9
ASSLGGYYEQY
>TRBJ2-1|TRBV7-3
ASSLMGGGANEQF
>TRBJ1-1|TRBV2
ASSGQESTEAF
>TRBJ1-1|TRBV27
ASSFQNRGLTEAF
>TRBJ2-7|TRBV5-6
ASSWGTGGYEQY
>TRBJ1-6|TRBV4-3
ASSQDIRATRDNNSPLH
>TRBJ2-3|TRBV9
ASSSRTDTQY
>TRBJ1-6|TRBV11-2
ASSPRSGGESSYNSPLH
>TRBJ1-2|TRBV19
ASRTFGGYT
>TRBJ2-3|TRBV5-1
ASSLPSGGGESDTQY
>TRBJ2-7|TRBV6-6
ASSYSSSGISYEQH
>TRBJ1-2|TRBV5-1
ASSLELEGRGGYT
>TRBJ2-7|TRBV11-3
ASSLGGGLYEQY